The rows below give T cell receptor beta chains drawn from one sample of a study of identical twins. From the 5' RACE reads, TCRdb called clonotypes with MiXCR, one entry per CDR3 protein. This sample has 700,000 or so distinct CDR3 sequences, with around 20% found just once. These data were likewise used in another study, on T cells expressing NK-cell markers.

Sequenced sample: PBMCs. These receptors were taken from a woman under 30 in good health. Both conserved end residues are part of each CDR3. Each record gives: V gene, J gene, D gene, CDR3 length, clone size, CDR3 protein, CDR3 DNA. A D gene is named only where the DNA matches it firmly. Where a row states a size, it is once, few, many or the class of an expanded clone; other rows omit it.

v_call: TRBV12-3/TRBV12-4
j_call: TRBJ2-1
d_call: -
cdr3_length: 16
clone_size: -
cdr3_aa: CASSLRAVSSYNEQFF
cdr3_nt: TGTGCCAGCAGTTTAAGAGCGGTCAGCTCCTACAATGAGCAGTTCTTC

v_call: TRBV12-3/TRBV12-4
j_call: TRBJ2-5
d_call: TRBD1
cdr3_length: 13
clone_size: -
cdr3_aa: CATGTGTEETQYF
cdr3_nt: TGTGCCACCGGCACGGGGACAGAAGAGACCCAGTACTTC

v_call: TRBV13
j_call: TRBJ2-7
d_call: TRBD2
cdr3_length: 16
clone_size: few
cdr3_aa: CASSSRLAGAAYEQYF
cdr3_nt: TGTGCCAGCAGCTCCCGACTAGCGGGGGCCGCCTACGAGCAGTACTTC

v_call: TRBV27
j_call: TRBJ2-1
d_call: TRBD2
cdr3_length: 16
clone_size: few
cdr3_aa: CASSFRGSGRPNEQFF
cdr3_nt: TGTGCCAGCAGTTTTAGGGGTAGCGGGAGGCCTAATGAGCAGTTCTTC

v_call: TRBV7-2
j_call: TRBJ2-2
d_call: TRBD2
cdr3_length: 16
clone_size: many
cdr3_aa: CASSPRTSGRAGELFF
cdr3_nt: TGTGCCAGCAGCCCCCGGACTAGCGGGAGGGCCGGGGAGCTGTTTTTT

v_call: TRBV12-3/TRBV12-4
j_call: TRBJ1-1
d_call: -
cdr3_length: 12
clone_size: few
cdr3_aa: CASSPSSKKAFF
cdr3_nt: TGTGCCAGCAGTCCCAGTAGTAAAAAAGCTTTCTTT

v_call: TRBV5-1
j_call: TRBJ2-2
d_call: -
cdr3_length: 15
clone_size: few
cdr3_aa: CASSFTGGVAGELFF
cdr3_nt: TGCGCCAGCAGCTTTACAGGAGGGGTAGCCGGGGAGCTGTTTTTT

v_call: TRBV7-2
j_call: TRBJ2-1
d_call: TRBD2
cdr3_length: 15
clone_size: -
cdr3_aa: CASSLAGGRLNEQFF
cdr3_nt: TGTGCCAGCAGCCTAGCGGGAGGGAGGCTCAATGAGCAGTTCTTC

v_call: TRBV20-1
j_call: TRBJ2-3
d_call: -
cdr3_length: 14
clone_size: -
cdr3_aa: CSARGQGTTLGQYF
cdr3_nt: TGCAGTGCTAGAGGTCAGGGGACCACTCTGGGGCAGTATTTT

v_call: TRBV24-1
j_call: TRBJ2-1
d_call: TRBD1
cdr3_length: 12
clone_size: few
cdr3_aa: CATGTADNEQFF
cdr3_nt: TGTGCCACTGGGACAGCAGACAATGAGCAGTTCTTC

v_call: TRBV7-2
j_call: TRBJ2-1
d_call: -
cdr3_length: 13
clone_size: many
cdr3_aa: CATQGTSYNEQFF
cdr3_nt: TGTGCCACCCAGGGTACCTCCTACAATGAGCAGTTCTTC

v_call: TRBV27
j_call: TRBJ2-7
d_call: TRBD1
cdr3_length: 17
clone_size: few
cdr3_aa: CASSVRSRGQSSYEQYF
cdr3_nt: TGTGCCAGCAGCGTAAGATCAAGGGGACAGAGCTCCTACGAGCAGTACTTC

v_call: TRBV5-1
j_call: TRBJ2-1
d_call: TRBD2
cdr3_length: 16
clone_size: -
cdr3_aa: CASSSAASGAYNEQFF
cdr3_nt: TGCGCCAGCAGCTCCGCAGCTAGCGGGGCATACAATGAGCAGTTCTTC

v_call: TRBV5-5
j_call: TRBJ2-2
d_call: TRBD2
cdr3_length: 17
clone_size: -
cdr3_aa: CASTHRLAGGVTGELFF
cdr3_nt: TGTGCCAGCACCCACCGACTAGCGGGAGGGGTCACCGGGGAGCTGTTTTTT

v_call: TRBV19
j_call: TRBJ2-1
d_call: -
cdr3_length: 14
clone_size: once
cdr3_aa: CASSIVSSYNEQFF
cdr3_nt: TGTGCCAGTAGTATAGTTTCTTCCTACAATGAGCAGTTCTTC

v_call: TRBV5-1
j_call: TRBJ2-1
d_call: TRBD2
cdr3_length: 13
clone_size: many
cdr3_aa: CASSGGLANEQFF
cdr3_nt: TGCGCCAGCAGCGGAGGACTAGCAAATGAGCAGTTCTTC

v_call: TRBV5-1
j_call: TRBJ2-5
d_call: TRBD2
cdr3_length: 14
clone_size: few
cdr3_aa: CASSLKGRGETQYF
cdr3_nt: TGCGCCAGCAGCTTGAAGGGGAGGGGAGAGACCCAGTACTTC

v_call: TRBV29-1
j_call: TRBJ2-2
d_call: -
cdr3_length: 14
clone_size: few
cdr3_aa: CSAGVGLVTGELFF
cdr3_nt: TGCAGCGCGGGAGTAGGCCTAGTCACCGGGGAGCTGTTTTTT

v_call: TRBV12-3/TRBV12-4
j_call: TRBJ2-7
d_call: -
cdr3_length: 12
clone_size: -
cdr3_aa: CASGRQNYEQYF
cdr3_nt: TGTGCCAGCGGTAGACAGAACTACGAGCAGTACTTC

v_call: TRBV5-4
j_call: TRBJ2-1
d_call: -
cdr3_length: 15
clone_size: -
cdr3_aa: CASSSGARGYNEQFF
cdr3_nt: TGTGCCAGCAGCTCAGGCGCGAGGGGCTACAATGAGCAGTTCTTC

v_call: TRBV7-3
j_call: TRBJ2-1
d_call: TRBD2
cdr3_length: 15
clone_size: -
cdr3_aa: CASTPGGSGGSEQFF
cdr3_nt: TGTGCCAGCACCCCCGGGGGTAGCGGGGGTAGTGAGCAGTTCTTC

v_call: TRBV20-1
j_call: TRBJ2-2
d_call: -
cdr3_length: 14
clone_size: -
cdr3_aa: CSAKLYADTGELFF
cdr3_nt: TGCAGTGCAAAACTCTACGCGGACACCGGGGAGCTGTTTTTT

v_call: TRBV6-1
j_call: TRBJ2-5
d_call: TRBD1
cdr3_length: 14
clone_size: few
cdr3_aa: CASSEYRGEETQYF
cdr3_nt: TGTGCCAGCAGTGAGTACAGGGGGGAAGAGACCCAGTACTTC

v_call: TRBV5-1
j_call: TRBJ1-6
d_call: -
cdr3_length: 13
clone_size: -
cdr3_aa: CASSRTVNSPLHF
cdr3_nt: TGCGCCAGCAGCCGAACTGTGAATTCACCCCTCCACTTT

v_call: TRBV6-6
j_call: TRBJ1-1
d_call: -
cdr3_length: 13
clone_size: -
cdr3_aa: CASSAPGNTEAFF
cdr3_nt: TGTGCCAGCAGTGCCCCCGGGAACACTGAAGCTTTCTTT

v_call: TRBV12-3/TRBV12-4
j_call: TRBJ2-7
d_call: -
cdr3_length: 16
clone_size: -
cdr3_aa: CASSFKPPGHGYEQYF
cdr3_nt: TGTGCCAGCAGTTTCAAACCTCCCGGACACGGGTACGAGCAGTACTTC

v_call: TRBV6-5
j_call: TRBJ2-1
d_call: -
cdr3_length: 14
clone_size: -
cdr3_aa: CASSYSSRSNEQFF
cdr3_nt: TGTGCCAGCAGTTACTCTTCCCGGTCCAATGAGCAGTTCTTC

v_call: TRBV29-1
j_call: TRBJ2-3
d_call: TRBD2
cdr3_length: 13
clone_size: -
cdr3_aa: CSVDLAGRGTQYF
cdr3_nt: TGCAGCGTTGATCTAGCGGGGAGGGGTACGCAGTATTTT

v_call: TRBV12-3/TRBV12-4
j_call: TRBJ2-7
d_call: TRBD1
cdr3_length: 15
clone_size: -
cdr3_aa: CASSPTGGDPYEQYF
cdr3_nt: TGTGCCAGCAGCCCGACAGGGGGCGATCCCTACGAGCAGTACTTC

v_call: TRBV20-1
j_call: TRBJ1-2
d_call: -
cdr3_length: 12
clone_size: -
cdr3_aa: CSARNLAYGYTF
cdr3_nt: TGCAGTGCTAGAAATCTTGCCTATGGCTACACCTTC

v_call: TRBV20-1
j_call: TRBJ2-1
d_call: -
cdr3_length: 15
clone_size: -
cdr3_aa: CSASDPTRGTDEQFF
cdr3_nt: TGCAGTGCCTCGGACCCGACTAGGGGTACAGATGAGCAGTTCTTC

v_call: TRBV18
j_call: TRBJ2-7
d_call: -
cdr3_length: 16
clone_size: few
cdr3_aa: CASSHITGTSTYEQYF
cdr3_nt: TGTGCCAGCTCACATATTACCGGGACAAGCACCTACGAGCAGTACTTC

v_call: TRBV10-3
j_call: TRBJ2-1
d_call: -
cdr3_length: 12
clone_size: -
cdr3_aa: CAIAAYYNEQFF
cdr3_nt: TGTGCCATCGCGGCGTACTACAATGAGCAGTTCTTC

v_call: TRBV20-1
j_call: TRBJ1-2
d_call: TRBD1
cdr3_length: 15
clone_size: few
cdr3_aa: CSARDMAGGNYGYTF
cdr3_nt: TGCAGTGCTAGAGATATGGCAGGGGGAAACTATGGCTACACCTTC

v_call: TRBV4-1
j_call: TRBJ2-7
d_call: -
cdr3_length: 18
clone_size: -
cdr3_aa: CASSQVQQDRSSSYEQYF
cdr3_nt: TGCGCCAGCAGCCAAGTTCAGCAGGACCGCAGCAGCTCCTACGAGCAGTACTTC

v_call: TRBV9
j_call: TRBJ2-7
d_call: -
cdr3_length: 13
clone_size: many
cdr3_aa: CASSLTGNYEQYF
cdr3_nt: TGTGCCAGCAGCCTCACCGGTAACTACGAGCAGTACTTC

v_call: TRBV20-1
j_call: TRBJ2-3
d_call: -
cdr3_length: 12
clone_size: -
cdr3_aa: CSGSGGADTQYF
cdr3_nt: TGCAGTGGGTCGGGGGGCGCAGATACGCAGTATTTT

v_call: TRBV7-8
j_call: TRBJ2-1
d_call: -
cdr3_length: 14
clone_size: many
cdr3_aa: CASSLEPRSNEQFF
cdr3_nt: TGTGCCAGCAGCTTAGAACCCCGCAGCAATGAGCAGTTCTTC

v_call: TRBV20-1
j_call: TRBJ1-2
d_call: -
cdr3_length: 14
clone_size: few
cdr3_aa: CSAATLDGSYGYTF
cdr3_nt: TGCAGTGCTGCAACTCTGGACGGAAGCTATGGCTACACCTTC

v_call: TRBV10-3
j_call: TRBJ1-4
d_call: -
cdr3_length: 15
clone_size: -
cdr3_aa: CAISAGTATNEKLFF
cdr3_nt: TGTGCCATCTCCGCAGGTACAGCAACTAATGAAAAACTGTTTTTT

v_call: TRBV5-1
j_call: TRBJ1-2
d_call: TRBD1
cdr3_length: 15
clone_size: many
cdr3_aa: CASSPGGAGDYGYTF
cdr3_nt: TGCGCCAGCAGCCCAGGGGGCGCCGGTGACTATGGCTACACCTTC

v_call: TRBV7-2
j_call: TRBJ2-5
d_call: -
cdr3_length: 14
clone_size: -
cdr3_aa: CASSLAPEQETQYF
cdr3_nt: TGTGCCAGCAGCTTAGCCCCGGAGCAAGAGACCCAGTACTTC

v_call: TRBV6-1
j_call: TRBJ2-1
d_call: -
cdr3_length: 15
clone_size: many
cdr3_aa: CASSLGTLGYNEQFF
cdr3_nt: TGTGCCAGCAGTCTCGGGACATTGGGATACAATGAGCAGTTCTTC

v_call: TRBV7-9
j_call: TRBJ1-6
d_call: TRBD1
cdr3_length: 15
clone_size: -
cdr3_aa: CASSSNRGGNSPLHF
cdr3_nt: TGTGCCAGCAGCTCAAACAGGGGTGGTAATTCACCCCTCCACTTT

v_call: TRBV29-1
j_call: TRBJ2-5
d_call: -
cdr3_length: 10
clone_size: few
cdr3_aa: CSAKLETQYF
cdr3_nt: TGCAGCGCAAAACTGGAGACCCAGTACTTC

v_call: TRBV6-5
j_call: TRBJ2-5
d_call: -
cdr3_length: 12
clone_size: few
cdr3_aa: CASSPSAETQYF
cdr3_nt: TGTGCCAGCAGTCCTAGCGCGGAGACCCAGTACTTC

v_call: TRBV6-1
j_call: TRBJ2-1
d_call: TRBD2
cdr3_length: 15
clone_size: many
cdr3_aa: CASSLGLAGSNEQFF
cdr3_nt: TGTGCCAGCAGCCTTGGACTAGCGGGAAGCAATGAGCAGTTCTTC

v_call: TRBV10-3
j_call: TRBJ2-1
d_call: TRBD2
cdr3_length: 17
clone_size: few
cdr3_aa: CAISFPGTSGANNEQFF
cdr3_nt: TGTGCCATCAGCTTCCCCGGGACTAGCGGAGCGAACAATGAGCAGTTCTTC

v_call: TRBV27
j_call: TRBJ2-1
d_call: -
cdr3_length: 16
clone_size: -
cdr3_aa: CASSLGAGLRYNEQFF
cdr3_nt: TGTGCCAGCAGTTTAGGGGCGGGGCTACGCTACAATGAGCAGTTCTTC

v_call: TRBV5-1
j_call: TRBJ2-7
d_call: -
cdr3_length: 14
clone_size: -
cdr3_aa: CASSPLEFSYEQYF
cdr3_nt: TGCGCCAGCAGCCCGCTAGAGTTCAGCTACGAGCAGTACTTC

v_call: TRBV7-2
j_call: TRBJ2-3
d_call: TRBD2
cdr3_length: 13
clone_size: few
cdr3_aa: CASSFSGRDTQYF
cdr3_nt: TGTGCCAGCAGCTTTAGCGGGAGGGATACGCAGTATTTT

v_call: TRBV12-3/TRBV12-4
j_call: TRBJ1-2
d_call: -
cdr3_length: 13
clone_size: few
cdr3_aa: CASSPAHQARFTF
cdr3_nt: TGTGCCAGCAGTCCCGCACACCAGGCCCGTTTCACCTTC

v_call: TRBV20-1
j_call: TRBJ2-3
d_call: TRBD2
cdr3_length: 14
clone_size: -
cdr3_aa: CSAPIAGRDYTQYF
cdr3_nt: TGCAGTGCCCCAATAGCGGGAAGGGACTATACGCAGTATTTT

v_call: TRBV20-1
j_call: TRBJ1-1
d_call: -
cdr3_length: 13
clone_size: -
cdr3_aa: CSARSGMKTEAFF
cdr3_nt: TGCAGTGCCCGATCAGGGATGAAGACTGAAGCTTTCTTT

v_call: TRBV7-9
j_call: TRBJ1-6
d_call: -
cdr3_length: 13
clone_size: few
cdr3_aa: CASSKDGNTPLHF
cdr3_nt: TGTGCCAGCAGCAAAGACGGGAACACACCCCTCCACTTT